This TCR beta chain is from a study of T cells in Graves' hyperthyroidism and ophthalmopathy. Broader study findings: Blood also contained most expanded thyroid clonotypes above 0.001.

This clonotype was observed at least ten times. What it binds is not known. J gave up 6 bases and V 6 bases, and 8 bases lay outside the gene matches. The CDR3 is 13 amino acids. Germline loops: CDR1 MDHEN, CDR2 SYDVKM. Amplified regions were TCR beta CDR3 sequences from RNA transcripts. TCR CDR3 regions were first amplified by RT-PCR with HTBI primers. In TCRdb, the multiplex PCR reads were re-called with MiXCR into one record per CDR3 protein. The sample comprises around 690,000 distinct CDR3 sequences, 15% to 20% of which are singletons, and 15% rests with the top ten. When ophthalmopathy did not progress within 18 months, Graves' hyperthyroidism was considered stable. Uncontrolled infection, other autoimmune disease, pregnancy or lactation led to exclusion. Every diagnosis used clinical symptoms, serum thyroxine and TRAb, thyroid ultrasound and orbital computed tomography.

The chain links TRBV28 to TRBJ2-7; TRBD1 agrees at 7 bases. The sequenced material came from blood. This TCR came from a man between 50 and 59 years old with Graves' hyperthyroidism. The CDR3 reads CASRGTVLAEQYF. CDR3 DNA: TGTGCCAGCAGGGGGACAGTTCTAGCCGAGCAGTACTTC.